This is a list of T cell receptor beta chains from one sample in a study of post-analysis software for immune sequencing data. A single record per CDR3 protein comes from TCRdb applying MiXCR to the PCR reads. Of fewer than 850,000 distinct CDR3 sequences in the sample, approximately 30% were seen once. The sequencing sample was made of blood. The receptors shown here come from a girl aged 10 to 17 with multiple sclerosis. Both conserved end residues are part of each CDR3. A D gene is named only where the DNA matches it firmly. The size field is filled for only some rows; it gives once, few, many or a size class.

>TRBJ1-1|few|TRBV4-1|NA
TGCGCCAGCAGGGGACCTTTTCGGGACACTGAAGCTTTCTTT
CASRGPFRDTEAFF
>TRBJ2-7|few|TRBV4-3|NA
TGCGCCAGCAGCCAAGATCTCACTACCCGCGAGCAGTACTTC
CASSQDLTTREQYF
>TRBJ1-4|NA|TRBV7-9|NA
TGTGCCAGCAGCCACAGGGCTTCTAATGAAAAACTGTTTTTT
CASSHRASNEKLFF
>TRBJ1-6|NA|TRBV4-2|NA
TGTGCCAGCAGCCAAGCGGCCGGGACTGCCGATTCACCCCTCCACTTT
CASSQAAGTADSPLHF
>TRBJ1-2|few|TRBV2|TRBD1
TGTGCCTGCCGACAGGGAAGTACCTATGGCTACACCTTC
CACRQGSTYGYTF
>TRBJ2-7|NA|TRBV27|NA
TGTGCCAGCAGTTACACCGCGGGACAGATGTACGAGCAGTACTTC
CASSYTAGQMYEQYF
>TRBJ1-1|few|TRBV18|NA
TGTGCCAGCTCACTTACGTTAGCCGGACAGTACACTGAAGCTTTCTTT
CASSLTLAGQYTEAFF
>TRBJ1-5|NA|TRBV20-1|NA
TGCAGTGCTACCCTATGGGGAGGGAGGGGCAATCAGCCCCAGCATTTT
CSATLWGGRGNQPQHF
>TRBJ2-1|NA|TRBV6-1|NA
TGTGCCAGCAGTGGACGAGGACAGAGCTCCTACAATGAGCAGTTCTTC
CASSGRGQSSYNEQFF
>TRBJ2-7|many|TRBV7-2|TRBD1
TGTGCCAGCAGCCGGGACAGGGCCTCCTACGAGCAGTACTTC
CASSRDRASYEQYF
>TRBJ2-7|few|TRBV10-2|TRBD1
TGCGCCAGCAGTGGGGGGGACAGGTTTGGCTACGAGCAGTACTTC
CASSGGDRFGYEQYF
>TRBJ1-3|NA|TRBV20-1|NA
TGCAGTGCTAACGGACCGGTTGGAAACACCATATATTTT
CSANGPVGNTIYF
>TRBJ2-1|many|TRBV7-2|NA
TGTGCCAGCAGCTCGCCAGAGGACAACTACAATGAGCAGTTCTTC
CASSSPEDNYNEQFF
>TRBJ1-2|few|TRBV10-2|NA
TGCGCCAGCAGTGAGTGGGATGGGAGCGACTACACCTTC
CASSEWDGSDYTF
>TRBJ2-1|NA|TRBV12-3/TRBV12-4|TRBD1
TGTGCCAGCAGTGAGGGACAGGGTTACCATGAGCAGTTCTTC
CASSEGQGYHEQFF
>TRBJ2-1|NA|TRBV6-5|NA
TGTGCCAGCAGTCCGGGGTCGGGGTCCTACAATGAGCAGTTCTTC
CASSPGSGSYNEQFF
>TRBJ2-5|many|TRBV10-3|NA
TGTGCCATCAGTGAGGGTGGGAAAGAGACCCAGTACTTC
CAISEGGKETQYF
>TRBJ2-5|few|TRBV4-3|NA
TGCGCCAGCAGCCAAGATAGGTCTAGACACCAAGAGACCCAGTACTTC
CASSQDRSRHQETQYF
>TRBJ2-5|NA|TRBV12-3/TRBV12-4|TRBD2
TGTGCCAGCAGTTTAAAGCCTAGCGGGTACCAAGGGACCCAGTACTTC
CASSLKPSGYQGTQYF
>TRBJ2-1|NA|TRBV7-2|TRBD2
TGTGCCAGCAGGGGAGACGGGGGGGTATGGAATGAGCAGTTCTTC
CASRGDGGVWNEQFF
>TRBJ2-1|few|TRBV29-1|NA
TGCAGCGTTGACGCTGGGACTTACAATGAGCAGTTCTTC
CSVDAGTYNEQFF
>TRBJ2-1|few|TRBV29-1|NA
TGCAGCGTTGAACACCGGGGGCGTATTGATGAGCAGTTCTTC
CSVEHRGRIDEQFF
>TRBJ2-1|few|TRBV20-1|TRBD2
TGCAGTGCTGTCCCCTCTAGCGGGGGTTACAATGAGCAGTTCTTC
CSAVPSSGGYNEQFF
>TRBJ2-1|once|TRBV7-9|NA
TGTGCCAGCAGCTCTCCAGAGGCCTACGAGCAGTTCTTC
CASSSPEAYEQFF
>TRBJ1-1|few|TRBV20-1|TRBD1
TGCAGTGCTAGAGCTACAGGGGCTCTGAACACTGAAGCTTTCTTT
CSARATGALNTEAFF
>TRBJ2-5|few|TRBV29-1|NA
TGCAGCCTCGGGATGGGGGCTCGGGAGACCCAGTACTTC
CSLGMGARETQYF
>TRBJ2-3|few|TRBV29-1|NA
TGCAGCGTTGCGGTCGTGGGCACTGGGAGCACAGATACGCAGTATTTT
CSVAVVGTGSTDTQYF
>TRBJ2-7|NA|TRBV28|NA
TGTGCCAGCAGTTTAGCTTTTCTGGGGGACTACGAGCAGTACTTC
CASSLAFLGDYEQYF
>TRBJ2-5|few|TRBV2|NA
TGTGCCAGCAGTCTAATCCAGGGGGGCGGACAGACCCAGTACTTC
CASSLIQGGGQTQYF
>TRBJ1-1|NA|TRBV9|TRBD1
TGTGCCAGCAGCGAGAGGCCCCTGACAGGGCCGAACACTGAAGCTTTCTTT
CASSERPLTGPNTEAFF
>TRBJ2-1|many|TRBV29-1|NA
TGCAGCGTGGATAGAACGGGTGAGCAGTTCTTC
CSVDRTGEQFF
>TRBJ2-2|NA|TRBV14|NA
TGTGCCAGCAGCCAAGGACTTGCTGGGCGGGAGCTGTTTTTT
CASSQGLAGRELFF
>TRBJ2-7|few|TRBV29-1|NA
TGCAGCGCCGACACAGGCTACGAGCAGTACTTC
CSADTGYEQYF